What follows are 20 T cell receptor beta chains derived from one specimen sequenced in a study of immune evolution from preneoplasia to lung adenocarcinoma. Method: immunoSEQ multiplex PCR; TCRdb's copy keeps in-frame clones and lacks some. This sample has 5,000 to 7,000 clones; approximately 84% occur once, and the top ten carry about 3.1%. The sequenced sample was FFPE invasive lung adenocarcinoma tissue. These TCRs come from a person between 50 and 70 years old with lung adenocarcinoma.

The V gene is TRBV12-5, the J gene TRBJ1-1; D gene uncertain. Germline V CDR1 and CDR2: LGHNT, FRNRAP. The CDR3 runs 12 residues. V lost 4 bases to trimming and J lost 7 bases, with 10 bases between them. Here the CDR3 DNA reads TGTGCTAGTGGTTCCGAGGGTCTTGAAGCTTTCTTT. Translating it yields CASGSEGLEAFF.

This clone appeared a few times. CDR3 amino acids: CASSPNMYGRDNEQFF. CDR3 bases: TGTGCCAGCAGTCCGAATATGTACGGGAGAGACAATGAGCAGTTCTTC. The V call is TRBV27, the J call TRBJ2-1, with a possible D match to TRBD2 (6 bases). Germline assignment: CDR1 MNHEY and CDR2 SMNVEV (reference sequence). V was shortened by 5 bases and J by 5 bases, with 19 bases between the two germline ends. The CDR3 runs to 16 residues.

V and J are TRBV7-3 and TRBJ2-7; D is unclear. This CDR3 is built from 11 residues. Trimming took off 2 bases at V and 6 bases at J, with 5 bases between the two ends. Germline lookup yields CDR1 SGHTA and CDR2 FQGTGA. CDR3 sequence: CASSLGAEQYF. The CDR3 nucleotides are TGTGCCAGCAGCTTAGGTGCCGAGCAGTACTTC.

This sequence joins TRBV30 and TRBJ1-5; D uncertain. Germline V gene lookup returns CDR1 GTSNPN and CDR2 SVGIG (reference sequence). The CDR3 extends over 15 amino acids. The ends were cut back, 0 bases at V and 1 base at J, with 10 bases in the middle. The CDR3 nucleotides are TGTGCCTGGAGTGTACCCGGAGCCAGCAATCAGCCCCAGCATTTT. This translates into CAWSVPGASNQPQHF.

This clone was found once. CDR3 DNA sequence: TGTGCCAGCACCCGAGGAGGGGGTTCTGATGGCTACACCTTC. It yields the protein CASTRGGGSDGYTF. V usage is TRBV6-5 and J usage is TRBJ1-2, with D tentatively TRBD1 (6 bases). Trimming left V 7 bases short and J 6 bases short, with 18 bases between. The CDR3 runs 14 residues. Per the germline V gene, CDR1 is MNHEY and CDR2 is SVGAGI.

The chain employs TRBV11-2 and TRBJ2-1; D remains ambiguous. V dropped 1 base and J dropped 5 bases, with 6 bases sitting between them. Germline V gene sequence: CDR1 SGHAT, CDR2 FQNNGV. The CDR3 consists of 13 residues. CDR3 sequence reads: CASSLGRHNEQFF. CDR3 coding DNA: TGTGCCAGCAGCTTAGGGCGACACAATGAGCAGTTCTTC.

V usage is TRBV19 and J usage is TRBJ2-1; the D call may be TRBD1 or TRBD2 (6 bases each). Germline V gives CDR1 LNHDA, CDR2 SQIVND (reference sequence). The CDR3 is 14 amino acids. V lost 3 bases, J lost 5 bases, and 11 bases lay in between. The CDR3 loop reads CASSIGGRNNEQFF. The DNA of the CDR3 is TGTGCCAGTAGTATCGGGGGCAGGAACAATGAGCAGTTCTTC.

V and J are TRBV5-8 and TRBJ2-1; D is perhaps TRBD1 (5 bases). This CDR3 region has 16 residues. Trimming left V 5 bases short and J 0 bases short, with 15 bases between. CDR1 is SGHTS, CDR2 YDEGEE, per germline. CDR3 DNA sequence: TGTGCCAGCAGTTTTGAAGGGGATTTCTCCTACAATGAGCAGTTCTTC. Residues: CASSFEGDFSYNEQFF.

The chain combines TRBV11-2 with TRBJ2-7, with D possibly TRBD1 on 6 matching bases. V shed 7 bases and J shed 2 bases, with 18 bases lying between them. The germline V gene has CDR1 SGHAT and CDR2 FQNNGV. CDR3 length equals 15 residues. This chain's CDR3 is CASTETRDKTYEQYF. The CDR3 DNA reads TGTGCCAGCACCGAGACCCGGGACAAGACCTACGAGCAGTACTTC.

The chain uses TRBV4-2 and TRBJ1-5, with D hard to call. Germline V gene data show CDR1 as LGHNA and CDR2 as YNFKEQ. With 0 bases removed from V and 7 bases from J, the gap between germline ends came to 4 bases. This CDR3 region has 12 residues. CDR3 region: CASSQENQPQHF. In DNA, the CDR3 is TGTGCCAGCAGCCAAGAAAACCAGCCCCAGCATTTT.

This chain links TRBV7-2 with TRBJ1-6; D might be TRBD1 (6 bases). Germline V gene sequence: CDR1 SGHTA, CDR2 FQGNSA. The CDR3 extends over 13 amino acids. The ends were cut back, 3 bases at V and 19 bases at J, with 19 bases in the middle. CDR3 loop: CASSFRQAPLEHF. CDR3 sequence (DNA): TGTGCCAGCAGCTTCCGACAGGCTCCACTTGAACACTTT. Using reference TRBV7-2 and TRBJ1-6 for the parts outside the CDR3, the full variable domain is GAGVSQSPSNKVTEKGKDVELRCDPISGHTALYWYRQSLGQGLEFLIYFQGNSAPDKSGLPSDRFSAERTGGSVSTLTIQRTQQEDSAVYLCASSFRQAPLEHFGNGTRLTVT.

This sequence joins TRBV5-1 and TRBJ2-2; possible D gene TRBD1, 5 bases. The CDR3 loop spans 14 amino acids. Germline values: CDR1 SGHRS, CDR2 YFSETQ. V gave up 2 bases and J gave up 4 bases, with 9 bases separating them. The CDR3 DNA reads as TGCGCCAGCAGCTTTTCACAGGTCACCGGGGAGCTGTTTTTT. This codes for CASSFSQVTGELFF.

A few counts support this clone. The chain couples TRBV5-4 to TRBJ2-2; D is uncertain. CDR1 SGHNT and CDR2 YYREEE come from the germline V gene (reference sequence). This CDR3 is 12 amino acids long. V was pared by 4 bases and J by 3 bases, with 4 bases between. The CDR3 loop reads CASSVYTGELFF. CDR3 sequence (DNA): TGTGCCAGCAGCGTGTACACCGGGGAGCTGTTTTTT.

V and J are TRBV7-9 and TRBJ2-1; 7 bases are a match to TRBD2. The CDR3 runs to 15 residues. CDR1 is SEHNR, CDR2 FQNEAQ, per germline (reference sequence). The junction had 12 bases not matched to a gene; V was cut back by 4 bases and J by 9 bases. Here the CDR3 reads CASSSGVAGAVEQFF. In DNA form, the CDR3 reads TGTGCCAGCAGCTCCGGGGTGGCGGGAGCGGTTGAGCAGTTCTTC.

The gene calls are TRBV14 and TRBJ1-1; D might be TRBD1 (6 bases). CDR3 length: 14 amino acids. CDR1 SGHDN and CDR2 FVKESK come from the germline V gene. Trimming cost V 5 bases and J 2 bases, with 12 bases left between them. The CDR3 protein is CASSSGQKNTEAFF. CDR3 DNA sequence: TGTGCCAGCAGCTCGGGACAAAAAAACACTGAAGCTTTCTTT.

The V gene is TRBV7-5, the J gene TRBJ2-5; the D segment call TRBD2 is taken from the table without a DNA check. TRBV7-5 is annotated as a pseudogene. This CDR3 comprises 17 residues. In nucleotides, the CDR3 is TGTGTCAGAAGCTTAGGACTAGCGGTCCGGGCGAGGGAGACCCAGTACTTC. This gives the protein CVRSLGLAVRARETQYF.

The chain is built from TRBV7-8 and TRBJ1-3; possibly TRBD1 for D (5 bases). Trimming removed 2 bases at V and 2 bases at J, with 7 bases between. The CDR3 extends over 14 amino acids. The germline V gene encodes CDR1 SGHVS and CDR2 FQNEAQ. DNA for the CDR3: TGTGCCAGCAGCTTACCAGGGACTGGAAACACCATATATTTT. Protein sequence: CASSLPGTGNTIYF.

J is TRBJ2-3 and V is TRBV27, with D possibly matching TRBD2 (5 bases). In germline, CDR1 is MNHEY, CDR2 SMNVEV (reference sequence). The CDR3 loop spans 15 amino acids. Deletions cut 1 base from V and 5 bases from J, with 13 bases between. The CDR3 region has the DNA TGTGCCAGCAGTTTATACGCTAGCAGAGGAGATACGCAGTATTTT. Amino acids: CASSLYASRGDTQYF.

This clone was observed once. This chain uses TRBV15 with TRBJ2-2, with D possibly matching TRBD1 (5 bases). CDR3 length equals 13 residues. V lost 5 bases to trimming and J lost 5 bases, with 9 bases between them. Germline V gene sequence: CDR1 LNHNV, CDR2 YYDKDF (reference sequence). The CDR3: CATSFRGTGELFF. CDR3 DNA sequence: TGTGCCACCAGCTTTAGGGGAACCGGGGAGCTGTTTTTT.

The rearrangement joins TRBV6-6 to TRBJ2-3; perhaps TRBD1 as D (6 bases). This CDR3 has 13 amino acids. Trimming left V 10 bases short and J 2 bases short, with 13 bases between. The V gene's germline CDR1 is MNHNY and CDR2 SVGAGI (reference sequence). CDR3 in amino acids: CATSTGSTDTQYF. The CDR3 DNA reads TGTGCCACATCCACAGGGTCCACAGATACGCAGTATTTT.